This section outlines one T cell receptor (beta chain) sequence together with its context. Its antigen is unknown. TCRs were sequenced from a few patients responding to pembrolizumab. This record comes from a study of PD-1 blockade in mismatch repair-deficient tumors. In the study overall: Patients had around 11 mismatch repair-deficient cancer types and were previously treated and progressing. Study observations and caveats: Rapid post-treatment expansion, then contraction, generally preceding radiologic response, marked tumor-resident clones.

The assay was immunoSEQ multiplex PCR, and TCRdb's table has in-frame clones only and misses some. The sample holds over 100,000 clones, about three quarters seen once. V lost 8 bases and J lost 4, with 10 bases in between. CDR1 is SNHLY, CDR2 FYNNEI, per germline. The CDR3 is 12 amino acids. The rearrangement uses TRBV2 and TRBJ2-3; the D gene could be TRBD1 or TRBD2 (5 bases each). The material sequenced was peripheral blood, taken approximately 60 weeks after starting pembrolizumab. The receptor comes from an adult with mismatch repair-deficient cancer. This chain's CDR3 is CASEGRSDTQYF. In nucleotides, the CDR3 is TGTGCCAGCGAGGGGCGGTCAGATACGCAGTATTTT.